The 13 T cell receptor beta chains below were found in one sample sequenced in a study of T cell responses to AZD1222 COVID-19 vaccine. Clones were sequenced by immunoSEQ multiplex PCR, and TCRdb holds only the in-frame ones, with some missing. The sample shows 95,000 to 150,000 clones, just under 90% of them seen only once. Specimen: peripheral blood, collected on day 0 of AZD1222 vaccination. The receptors here all came from an adult in good health.

The chain uses TRBV7-2 and TRBJ1-6, with D possibly being TRBD1 (5 bases). With 6 bases removed from V and 7 bases from J, the gap between germline ends came to 16 bases. The CDR3 contains 15 residues. Per germline, CDR1 SGHTA and CDR2 FQGNSA. Written as DNA, the CDR3 is TGTGCCAGCAGGGTAAACACAGGCAGAAATTCACCCCTCCACTTT. Translated: CASRVNTGRNSPLHF.

CDR3 loop: CAWAARSGWGNSPLHF. CDR3 in DNA: TGTGCCTGGGCCGCTCGATCAGGCTGGGGTAATTCACCCCTCCACTTT. The chain recombines TRBV30 with TRBJ1-6; D unresolved. Trimming took 5 bases from V and 6 from J, leaving 20 bases between them. The germline CDR1 and CDR2 sequences are GTSNPN and SVGIG (reference sequence). The length of the CDR3 is 16 residues. Using reference TRBV30 and TRBJ1-6 for the parts outside the CDR3, the full variable domain is SQTIHQWPATLVQPVGSPLSLECTVEGTSNPNLYWYRQAAGRGLQLLFYSVGIGQISSEVPQNLSASRPQDRQFILSSKKLLLSDSGFYLCAWAARSGWGNSPLHFGNGTRLTVT.

This clone was seen a handful of times. The CDR3 sequence is CASSEVRQGFEAFF. The CDR3 DNA reads as TGTGCCAGCAGTGAAGTCCGTCAGGGTTTCGAAGCTTTCTTT. The V and J genes are TRBV2 and TRBJ1-1; D is perhaps TRBD1 (5 bases). There are 14 residues in the CDR3. Germline assignment: CDR1 SNHLY and CDR2 FYNNEI. V lost 1 base, J lost 8 bases, and 14 bases lay in between. Filled out from reference TRBV2 and TRBJ1-1, the complete variable domain reads EPEVTQTPSHQVTQMGQEVILRCVPISNHLYFYWYRQILGQKVEFLVSFYNNEISEKSEIFDDQFSVERPDGSNFTLKIRSTKLEDSAMYFCASSEVRQGFEAFFGQGTRLTVV.

This chain joins TRBV30 and TRBJ1-1; D is uncertain. The CDR3 contains 12 residues. V dropped 2 bases and J dropped 1 base, with 5 bases sitting between them. Germline assignment: CDR1 GTSNPN and CDR2 SVGIG (reference sequence). The CDR3 protein is CAWSWENTEAFF. CDR3 DNA sequence: TGTGCCTGGAGTTGGGAGAACACTGAAGCTTTCTTT. The full variable domain, its missing parts supplied by reference TRBV30 and TRBJ1-1, is SQTIHQWPATLVQPVGSPLSLECTVEGTSNPNLYWYRQAAGRGLQLLFYSVGIGQISSEVPQNLSASRPQDRQFILSSKKLLLSDSGFYLCAWSWENTEAFFGQGTRLTVV.

The CDR3 DNA is TGCGCCAGCAGCCAAGTTCCTATGGATGAGCAGTTCTTC. Amino acids: CASSQVPMDEQFF. V usage is TRBV4-1 and J usage is TRBJ2-1; D is ambiguous. Trimming took 1 base from V and 8 from J, leaving 9 bases between them. The CDR3 totals 13 residues. Germline CDR1 and CDR2: MGHRA and YSYEKL.

This chain connects TRBV19 to TRBJ1-5, with a weak D call TRBD1 (5 bases). With 7 bases removed from V and 0 bases from J, the gap between germline ends came to 16 bases. CDR1 and CDR2 (germline): LNHDA, SQIVND (reference sequence). The CDR3 consists of 16 residues. The CDR3 reads CASTSIRGVSNQPQHF. The CDR3 DNA is TGTGCCAGTACCTCCATCCGGGGGGTTAGCAATCAGCCCCAGCATTTT.

This clone was seen a single time. The V gene is TRBV19, the J gene TRBJ1-6; 9 bases line up with TRBD1. This CDR3 spans 16 amino acids. With V trimmed by 4 bases and J by 4 bases, 5 bases remained unmatched. CDR1 and CDR2 (germline): LNHDA, SQIVND (reference sequence). The CDR3 coding sequence is TGTGCCAGTAGTACCACAGGGGGCAGGTATAATTCACCCCTCCACTTT. It encodes CASSTTGGRYNSPLHF.

The V gene is TRBV6-5, the J gene TRBJ2-2; TRBD2 might be the D (5 bases). This CDR3 spans 14 amino acids. Trimming cost V 2 bases and J 4 bases, with 8 bases left between them. Germline-derived CDR1 and CDR2 are MNHEY and SVGAGI. The CDR3 region has the DNA TGTGCCAGCAGTTACGGACGGGGCACCGGGGAGCTGTTTTTT. It encodes CASSYGRGTGELFF.

Worth noting for this clone: Other nucleotide sequences from this sample produce the same CDR3. The gene calls are TRBV28 and TRBJ2-7; D is uncertain. The CDR3 runs to 11 residues. Germline CDR1 is MDHEN and CDR2 is SYDVKM. V lost 4 bases to trimming and J lost 3 bases, with 4 bases between them. The CDR3 nucleotides are TGTGCCAGCAGTTCGAACTACGAGCAGTACTTC. Translation gives CASSSNYEQYF.

The genes are TRBV23-1 and TRBJ2-7, with D unclear. TRBV23-1 is flagged as an ORF with uncertain function. Trimming removed 8 bases from V and 0 bases from J, with 14 bases in between. The CDR3 spans 14 residues. CDR3 coding DNA: TGCGCCAGCCCATTAAGCCTCTACTCCTACGAGCAGTACTTC. It specifies CASPLSLYSYEQYF.

The V and J genes are TRBV28 and TRBJ2-3, with TRBD2 matching over 7 bases. Trimming removed 3 bases from V and 3 bases from J; junction bases left unmatched: 3. Germline V gives CDR1 MDHEN, CDR2 SYDVKM. The CDR3 length is 14 residues. The CDR3 sequence is CASSFSRGTDTQYF. CDR3 DNA: TGTGCCAGCAGTTTTTCGCGGGGGACAGATACGCAGTATTTT.

This sequence joins TRBV7-9 and TRBJ1-6; no definite D call. The V and J ends lost 1 base and 8 bases respectively, with 6 bases between them. There are 13 residues in the CDR3. CDR1 and CDR2 from the germline V gene are SEHNR and FQNEAQ (reference sequence). This chain's CDR3 is CASSLERHSPLHF. CDR3 nucleotides: TGTGCCAGCAGCTTAGAAAGGCATTCACCCCTCCACTTT.

The chain has TRBV7-2 and TRBJ2-5, with 13 positions matching TRBD2. There are 15 residues in the CDR3. V gave up 6 bases and J gave up 3 bases; unmatched junction bases: 4. Germline V lookup: CDR1 SGHTA, CDR2 FQGNSA. The CDR3 region is CASRPGLAGEETQYF. DNA of the CDR3: TGTGCCAGCAGGCCTGGACTAGCGGGGGAAGAGACCCAGTACTTC.